This paragraph reports one TCR beta chain. Its antigen is as yet unknown. CD4+ T cells specific for antigen were expanded with viral peptide pools by the ViraFEST assay before sequencing. Culture proceeded for approximately 9 days, and CD4+ T cells were then isolated. The cohort was immunized with two doses of either the BNT162b2 or mRNA-1273 vaccine. Cultivation was performed at around 2 million PBMC per well with approximately 10 IU/ml IL-2 and 9 to 10 ug/ml peptides added. Half the medium was replaced with IL-2 medium on days 3 and 7. This specimen belongs to a study of vaccination effects on CD4 cells after COVID-19. The assay was immunoSEQ multiplex PCR, and TCRdb's table has in-frame clones only and misses some. The sample yields tens of thousands of clones, around 78% seen once. J gave up 2 bases and V 4 bases, and 10 bases lay outside the gene matches. CDR1 SEHNR and CDR2 FQNEAQ come from the germline V gene (reference sequence). The CDR3 covers 16 residues.

The clonotype originates from a human donor who received a COVID-19 vaccine. The genes are TRBV7-9 and TRBJ1-2; 7 bases fit TRBD1. The starting material was CD4+ T cells from PBMCs cultured with HCoV-229E spike peptides, obtained after COVID-19 vaccination. CDR3 in DNA: TGTGCCAGCAGCTCCCGGGGCACAGGGGAAAACTATGGCTACACCTTC. This sequence encodes CASSSRGTGENYGYTF.